These T cell receptor beta chains were read from a single sample in a study of patients and donors after allogeneic stem cell transplantation. TCRdb used MiXCR to reprocess the RT-PCR reads, holding one entry per CDR3 protein. The sample consists of about 57,000 distinct CDR3 sequences, about 14% of them appearing once. Input material: blood, either unsorted or a sorted T cell fraction (not recorded which). The receptors derive from a human donor who was either an allogeneic HSCT recipient or a stem cell or donor lymphocyte infusion donor (not recorded which). It is not recorded whose cells these are; they may come from a transplant donor. Each CDR3 is given with its conserved first and last residue. A D gene is named only where the DNA matches it firmly. A clone size is listed for some rows: how often the clone was seen (once, few, many), or a class if it is expanded.

CDR3aa	CDR3nt	v_gene	abundance	d_gene	j_gene
CATSDPPYGYTF	TGTGCCACCAGTGATCCCCCTTATGGCTACACCTTC	TRBV24-1	many	-	TRBJ1-2
CASSSRGATGGVNTEAFF	TGTGCCAGCAGCTCCCGTGGGGCGACAGGGGGGGTGAACACTGAAGCTTTCTTT	TRBV7-9	few	TRBD1	TRBJ1-1
CASSTFGPGVGNQPQHF	TGTGCCAGCAGCACCTTCGGCCCAGGGGTTGGCAATCAGCCCCAGCATTTT	TRBV7-2	many	-	TRBJ1-5
CSVYEAIANTGELFF	TGCAGCGTTTACGAAGCTATAGCGAACACCGGGGAGCTGTTTTTT	TRBV29-1	-	-	TRBJ2-2
CASSLLYSNQPQHF	TGTGCCAGCAGCTTACTATATAGCAATCAGCCCCAGCATTTT	TRBV5-6	many	-	TRBJ1-5
CASSTGLAGDGEQFF	TGTGCCAGCAGCACCGGACTAGCGGGAGATGGCGAGCAGTTCTTC	TRBV7-2	-	TRBD2	TRBJ2-1
CSASTAYEQYF	TGCAGTGCTAGCACGGCCTACGAGCAGTACTTC	TRBV20-1	few	-	TRBJ2-7
CASSSRGNYEQYF	TGTGCCAGCAGTTCCCGGGGGAACTACGAGCAGTACTTC	TRBV5-5	few	-	TRBJ2-7
CASKERSDTQYF	TGTGCCAGCAAGGAGAGGTCAGATACGCAGTATTTT	TRBV27	-	-	TRBJ2-3
CASGKAVYNEQFF	TGTGCCAGCGGCAAAGCGGTATACAATGAGCAGTTCTTC	TRBV28	-	-	TRBJ2-1
CASSLPDRAHSYEQYF	TGCGCCAGCAGCTTGCCGGACAGGGCCCATTCCTACGAGCAGTACTTC	TRBV5-1	-	TRBD1	TRBJ2-7
CASSRHGVTNYGYTF	TGTGCCAGCAGCCGGCACGGGGTTACTAACTATGGCTACACCTTC	TRBV21-1	many	-	TRBJ1-2
CASSLLKGTASGANVLTF	TGTGCTAGCAGCTTACTTAAGGGCACCGCTAGTGGGGCCAACGTCCTGACTTTC	TRBV7-7	many	-	TRBJ2-6
CASSVVMGEGTEAFF	TGTGCCAGCAGCGTAGTAATGGGAGAGGGCACTGAAGCTTTCTTT	TRBV9	few	-	TRBJ1-1
CAISDGSYGYTF	TGTGCCATCAGTGATGGGAGCTATGGCTACACCTTC	TRBV10-3	many	-	TRBJ1-2
CASSQQGAGNTIYF	TGTGCCAGCAGCCAACAGGGGGCTGGAAACACCATATATTTT	TRBV3-1	few	TRBD1	TRBJ1-3
CATSDRGRQETQYF	TGTGCCACCAGTGATCGCGGACGGCAAGAGACCCAGTACTTC	TRBV24-1	few	-	TRBJ2-5
CATAGGDTQYF	TGTGCCACCGCCGGGGGAGATACGCAGTATTTT	TRBV24-1	many	-	TRBJ2-3
CASSLSEGRYNEQFF	TGTGCCAGCAGCTTATCGGAGGGACGCTACAATGAGCAGTTCTTC	TRBV7-6	few	-	TRBJ2-1
CASSFGTGDSPLHF	TGTGCCAGCAGCTTCGGGACAGGCGATTCACCCCTCCACTTT	TRBV7-9	many	TRBD1	TRBJ1-6
CASSQGQGSNQPQHF	TGTGCCAGCAGCCAAGGGCAGGGAAGCAATCAGCCCCAGCATTTT	TRBV4-2	few	-	TRBJ1-5
CASRFTGHTYEQYF	TGTGCCAGCAGATTCACCGGGCACACCTACGAGCAGTACTTC	TRBV12-3/TRBV12-4	-	-	TRBJ2-7
CASRGEGTYNEQFF	TGTGCCAGCAGGGGGGAGGGGACCTACAATGAGCAGTTCTTC	TRBV12-3/TRBV12-4	-	TRBD2	TRBJ2-1
CAISGGQMNTEAFF	TGTGCCATCAGTGGGGGGCAGATGAACACTGAAGCTTTCTTT	TRBV10-3	few	-	TRBJ1-1
CSAEGLAGGLYSYEQYF	TGCAGTGCTGAGGGACTAGCGGGAGGGTTGTACTCCTACGAGCAGTACTTC	TRBV20-1	few	TRBD2	TRBJ2-7
CSSSGTNTEAFF	TGCAGCTCAAGCGGGACAAACACTGAAGCTTTCTTT	TRBV29-1	many	-	TRBJ1-1
CASSTGQTVDEQYF	TGTGCCAGCAGCACAGGACAGACGGTAGACGAGCAGTACTTC	TRBV7-6	-	-	TRBJ2-7
CASSYIGPAGPGANEQFF	TGTGCCAGCAGTTATATAGGGCCAGCCGGACCAGGGGCTAATGAGCAGTTCTTC	TRBV6-5	-	-	TRBJ2-1
CASSPYLRGLRREETQYF	TGTGCCAGCAGTCCATACCTCCGTGGTTTGCGGAGGGAAGAGACCCAGTACTTC	TRBV2	few	-	TRBJ2-5
CATSRGGAAQETQYF	TGTGCCACCAGCAGAGGCGGGGCGGCACAAGAGACCCAGTACTTC	TRBV15	-	-	TRBJ2-5
CASSLVAGGEQFF	TGTGCCAGCAGCTTGGTTGCTGGGGGTGAGCAGTTCTTC	TRBV5-6	few	-	TRBJ2-1
CASSTGQGNNQPQHF	TGTGCCAGCAGTACCGGACAGGGGAACAATCAGCCCCAGCATTTT	TRBV7-9	many	TRBD1	TRBJ1-5
CASSLAVEEGTDTQYF	TGCGCCAGCAGCTTGGCCGTCGAGGAAGGCACAGATACGCAGTATTTT	TRBV5-1	few	-	TRBJ2-3
CSSQRVRDTDPGTEAFF	TGCAGCTCCCAAAGGGTCCGGGACACCGACCCTGGGACTGAAGCTTTCTTT	TRBV29-1	-	-	TRBJ1-1
CASSRDGLDEKLFF	TGTGCCAGCTCACGTGACGGCCTTGATGAAAAACTGTTTTTT	TRBV18	once	-	TRBJ1-4
CASSLAPRVGQETQYF	TGCGCCAGCAGCTTGGCGCCCAGGGTCGGCCAAGAGACCCAGTACTTC	TRBV5-1	-	-	TRBJ2-5
CASSPEALAGGIWNEQFF	TGTGCCAGCTCACCAGAAGCGCTAGCGGGAGGGATATGGAATGAGCAGTTCTTC	TRBV18	few	TRBD2	TRBJ2-1
CSVPAGPPGELFF	TGCAGCGTGCCGGCAGGGCCACCCGGGGAGCTGTTTTTT	TRBV29-1	-	-	TRBJ2-2
CASSFTMRPVNTEAFF	TGTGCCAGCAGCTTCACAATGAGACCAGTGAACACTGAAGCTTTCTTT	TRBV7-3	-	-	TRBJ1-1
CSASTAGRLGEQFF	TGCAGTGCTAGTACGGCGGGACGGTTAGGCGAGCAGTTCTTC	TRBV20-1	few	-	TRBJ2-1
CASSQEGNRVGTEAFF	TGTGCCAGCAGCCAAGAAGGGAACAGGGTGGGCACTGAAGCTTTCTTT	TRBV3-1	-	-	TRBJ1-1
CASSPSPLNYGYTF	TGTGCCAGCTCACCAAGTCCCCTTAACTATGGCTACACCTTC	TRBV18	few	-	TRBJ1-2
CASSQVLGRNSPLHF	TGTGCCAGCAGCCAAGTATTAGGTCGAAATTCACCCCTCCACTTT	TRBV14	-	-	TRBJ1-6
CASSLPGTEEETQYF	TGCGCCAGCAGCTTACCCGGGACAGAAGAAGAGACCCAGTACTTC	TRBV5-1	-	TRBD1	TRBJ2-5
CASSLVLGDEKLFF	TGTGCCAGCAGCTTAGTGTTGGGGGATGAAAAACTGTTTTTT	TRBV11-2	-	-	TRBJ1-4
CASSSPQESGTDTQYF	TGTGCCAGCAGCTCCCCGCAGGAGTCGGGGACAGATACGCAGTATTTT	TRBV4-2	-	-	TRBJ2-3
CASSFGLAGDRTDTQYF	TGCGCCAGCAGTTTCGGACTAGCGGGAGACCGCACAGATACGCAGTATTTT	TRBV5-1	few	TRBD2	TRBJ2-3
CASSPPHQPQHF	TGTGCCAGCAGCCCGCCCCACCAGCCCCAGCATTTT	TRBV12-3/TRBV12-4	few	-	TRBJ1-5
CASSPDRGESGYTF	TGTGCCAGCAGTCCGGACAGGGGAGAGAGTGGCTACACCTTC	TRBV12-3/TRBV12-4	many	TRBD1	TRBJ1-2
CASSRRADTEAFF	TGTGCCAGCAGCCGCAGGGCTGACACTGAAGCTTTCTTT	TRBV14	few	-	TRBJ1-1
CASSVPDVVAGVYNEQFF	TGTGCCAGCAGCGTCCCCGACGTAGTTGCGGGAGTTTACAATGAGCAGTTCTTC	TRBV9	few	TRBD2	TRBJ2-1
CASSWKGTGGRNEQFF	TGTGCCAGCAGCTGGAAAGGGACAGGGGGCCGCAATGAGCAGTTCTTC	TRBV11-2	-	TRBD1	TRBJ2-1
CASAHAEKLFF	TGTGCCAGCGCACACGCAGAAAAACTGTTTTTT	TRBV27	many	-	TRBJ1-4
CASKGTFTGELFF	TGCGCCAGCAAAGGGACTTTCACCGGGGAGCTGTTTTTT	TRBV10-1	few	-	TRBJ2-2
CASSLTAYEQYF	TGTGCCAGCAGTTTAACAGCGTACGAGCAGTACTTC	TRBV28	few	-	TRBJ2-7